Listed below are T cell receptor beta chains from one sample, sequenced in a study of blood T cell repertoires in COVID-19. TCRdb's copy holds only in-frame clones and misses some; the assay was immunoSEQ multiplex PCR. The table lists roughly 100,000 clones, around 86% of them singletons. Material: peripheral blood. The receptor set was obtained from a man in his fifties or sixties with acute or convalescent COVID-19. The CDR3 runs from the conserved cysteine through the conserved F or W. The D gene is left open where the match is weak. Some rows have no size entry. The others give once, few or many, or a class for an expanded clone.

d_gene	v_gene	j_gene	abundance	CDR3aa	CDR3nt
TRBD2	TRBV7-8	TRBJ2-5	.	CASSLRLAGVGETQYF	TGTGCCAGCAGCCTCAGACTAGCGGGAGTGGGAGAGACCCAGTACTTC
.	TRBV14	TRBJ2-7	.	CASQGSSRADEQYF	TGTGCCAGCCAGGGGTCCTCTCGTGCCGACGAGCAGTACTTC
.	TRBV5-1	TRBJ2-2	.	CASRLPGLNTGELFF	TGCGCCAGCAGACTCCCAGGTCTAAACACCGGGGAGCTGTTTTTT
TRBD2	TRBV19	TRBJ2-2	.	CASSINAGGTGELFF	TGTGCCAGTAGTATTAACGCGGGAGGCACCGGGGAGCTGTTTTTT
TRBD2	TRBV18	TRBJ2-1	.	CASSPPVGGEQFF	TGTGCCAGCTCACCACCCGTGGGAGGGGAGCAGTTCTTC
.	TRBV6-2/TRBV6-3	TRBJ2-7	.	CASTPPSPYEQYF	TGTGCCAGCACCCCCCCGAGCCCCTACGAGCAGTACTTC
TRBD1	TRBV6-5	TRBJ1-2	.	CASSRDSNYGYTF	TGTGCCAGCAGCCGGGACAGTAACTATGGCTACACCTTC
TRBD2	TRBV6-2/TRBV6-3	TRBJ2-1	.	CASTPARGGYNEQFF	TGTGCCAGCACCCCCGCCCGGGGAGGGTACAATGAGCAGTTCTTC
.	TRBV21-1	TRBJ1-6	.	CASSIGSPLHF	TGTGCCAGCAGCATCGGTTCACCCCTCCACTTT
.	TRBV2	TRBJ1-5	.	CASSASMSNQPQHF	TGTGCCAGCAGTGCCAGTATGAGCAATCAGCCCCAGCATTTT
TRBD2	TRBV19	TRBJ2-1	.	CASKSSGISYNEQFF	TGTGCCAGTAAATCTAGCGGTATATCCTACAATGAGCAGTTCTTC
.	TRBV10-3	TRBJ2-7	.	CAISQEGYEQYF	TGTGCCATCAGCCAGGAGGGATACGAGCAGTACTTC
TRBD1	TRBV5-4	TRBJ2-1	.	CASSLVSTGGVFF	TGTGCCAGCAGCTTGGTCAGCACAGGGGGAGTGTTCTTC
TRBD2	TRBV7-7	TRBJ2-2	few	CASSSSGTRGGTGELFF	TGTGCCAGCAGCTCCTCCGGGACTAGAGGGGGCACCGGGGAGCTGTTTTTT
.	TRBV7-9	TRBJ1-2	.	CASSATERYGYTF	TGTGCCAGCAGCGCGACAGAGCGATATGGCTACACCTTC
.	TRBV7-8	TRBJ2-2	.	CASSLRDPPTGELFF	TGTGCCAGCAGCTTGCGGGACCCCCCCACCGGGGAGCTGTTTTTT
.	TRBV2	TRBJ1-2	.	CASSEGRANYGYTF	TGTGCCAGCAGTGAAGGTAGAGCTAACTATGGCTACACCTTC
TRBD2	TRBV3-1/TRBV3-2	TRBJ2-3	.	CASSQGSGTARDTQYF	TGTGCCAGCAGCCAAGGTAGCGGGACCGCACGAGATACGCAGTATTTT
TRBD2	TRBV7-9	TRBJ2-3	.	CASGSRERSTDTQYF	TGTGCCAGCGGATCGCGGGAGAGGAGCACAGATACGCAGTATTTT
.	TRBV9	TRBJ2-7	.	CASSVEGAYEQYF	TGTGCCAGCAGCGTAGAGGGAGCCTACGAGCAGTACTTC
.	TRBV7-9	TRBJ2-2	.	CASSLVPGGTGELFF	TGTGCCAGCAGCTTAGTCCCCGGGGGCACCGGGGAGCTGTTTTTT
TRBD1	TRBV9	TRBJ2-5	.	CASSVVQGAYETQYF	TGTGCCAGCAGCGTAGTACAGGGGGCCTATGAGACCCAGTACTTC
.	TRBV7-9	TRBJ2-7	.	CASSFGKGDYEQYF	TGTGCCAGCAGCTTTGGGAAGGGGGACTACGAGCAGTACTTC
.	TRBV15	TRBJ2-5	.	CATRTGRDYF	TGTGCCACCAGAACAGGGCGTGACTACTTC
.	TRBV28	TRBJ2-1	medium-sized	CASSLRQSEQFF	TGTGCCAGCAGTTTAAGACAAAGTGAGCAGTTCTTC
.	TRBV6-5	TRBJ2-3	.	CAIIVGGAYTQYF	TGTGCCATCATCGTGGGGGGAGCGTATACGCAGTATTTT
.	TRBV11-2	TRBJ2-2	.	CASSLDRVGELFF	TGTGCCAGCAGCTTAGATCGGGTGGGGGAGCTGTTTTTT
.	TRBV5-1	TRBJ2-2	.	CASSLQTSNTGELFF	TGCGCCAGCAGCTTACAGACCTCGAACACCGGGGAGCTGTTTTTT
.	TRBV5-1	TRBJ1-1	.	CASSPDSRLNTEAFF	TGCGCCAGCAGCCCGGACAGCCGACTGAACACTGAAGCTTTCTTT